This paragraph covers one T cell receptor beta chain sequence. Some clones are missing from TCRdb's copy, which holds only in-frame ones; the method was immunoSEQ multiplex PCR. The sample yields around 67,000 clones, about 81% seen once. The data were obtained in a study of blood T cell repertoires in COVID-19. Study information: The samples span acute and convalescent COVID-19 from the United States, Italy and Spain. T cells, B-cell-depleted T cells, or PBMCs provided the cDNA or gDNA that served as material.

CDR1 is MNHNS, CDR2 SASEGT, per germline. This CDR3 is built from 15 residues. J lost 3 bases, V lost 2 bases, and 0 bases had no gene match. Sequenced input: peripheral blood. The rearrangement joins TRBV6-1 to TRBJ2-2; 10 bases line up with TRBD2. The receptor comes from a human donor in a cohort sampled during active COVID-19. CDR3 nucleotides: TGTGCCAGCAGTGAACTAGCGGGAGACACCGGGGAGCTGTTTTTT. This encodes CASSELAGDTGELFF.